The 11 T cell receptor beta chains given below trace back to one sample, sequenced in a study of cytomegalovirus exposure and HLA in healthy donors. With 60 Vbeta and 13 Jbeta primers, the PCR was carried out. Repertoires were generated with immunoSEQ multiplex PCR, while TCRdb's copy carries only in-frame clones and drops some. The profile shows about 160,000 clones, over 75% of them singletons. The specimen was PBMCs. All receptors derive from a woman aged 45-65 years in good health and CMV-seropositive.

This clone appeared many times. The chain has TRBV7-2 and TRBJ2-6; D is unclear. From germline, CDR1 is SGHTA and CDR2 FQGNSA. The CDR3 consists of 14 residues. Deletions cut 5 bases from V and 0 bases from J, with 5 bases between. CDR3 sequence (DNA): TGTGCCAGCAGCCGTAGCTCTGGGGCCAACGTCCTGACTTTC. This gives the protein CASSRSSGANVLTF. The full variable domain, with the rest looked up from reference TRBV7-2 and TRBJ2-6, is GAGVSQSPSNKVTEKGKDVELRCDPISGHTALYWYRQSLGQGLEFLIYFQGNSAPDKSGLPSDRFSAERTGGSVSTLTIQRTQQEDSAVYLCASSRSSGANVLTFGAGSRLTVL.

The V gene is TRBV7-9, the J gene TRBJ1-1; TRBD1 matches at 8 bases. The CDR3 is made up of 13 amino acids. Germline values: CDR1 SEHNR, CDR2 FQNEAQ (reference sequence). The V segment lost 3 bases and the J segment 4 bases; nucleotides outside the gene matches: 1. CDR3 DNA: TGTGCCAGCAGCTTTACAGGGGGCACTGAAGCTTTCTTT. Its protein product is CASSFTGGTEAFF.

The table lists this clone with a few counts. The chain links TRBV6-5 to TRBJ2-7; 11 positions agree with TRBD2. Trimming cost V 6 bases and J 2 bases; bases outside gene matches: 6. There are 15 residues in the CDR3. CDR1 MNHEY and CDR2 SVGAGI come from the germline V gene. CDR3 sequence reads: CASSPSGGRPYEQYF. DNA for the CDR3: TGTGCCAGCAGCCCTAGCGGGGGGCGCCCCTACGAGCAGTACTTC.

This chain connects TRBV2 to TRBJ2-7, with TRBD2 matching over 8 bases. With V trimmed by 4 bases and J by 6 bases, 8 bases remained unmatched. The germline V gene has CDR1 SNHLY and CDR2 FYNNEI. The CDR3 spans 14 residues. CDR3 nucleotides: TGTGCCAGCAGTGCCCAGCGGGAGTTTGGCGAGCAGTACTTC. Translating it yields CASSAQREFGEQYF.

The V gene is TRBV9, the J gene TRBJ1-1, with D tentatively TRBD1 (6 bases). This CDR3 is 13 amino acids long. CDR1 and CDR2 from the germline V gene are SGDLS and YYNGEE. V was cut by 0 bases and J by 11 bases, with 14 bases left in between. CDR3 nucleotides: TGTGCCAGCAGCGTAGTCGAGGGGGGGTACGCTTTCTTT. It codes for CASSVVEGGYAFF.

The CDR3 region is CASSLPPGGPDTQYF. The CDR3 DNA follows: TGTGCCAGCAGCTTGCCGCCGGGGGGGCCAGATACGCAGTATTTT. The genes are TRBV11-2 and TRBJ2-3; 8 nucleotides agree with TRBD2. CDR3 length equals 15 residues. Unmatched junction bases numbered 6, after V lost 3 bases and J lost 4 bases. The V gene's germline CDR1 is SGHAT and CDR2 FQNNGV.

The chain links TRBV28 to TRBJ2-7, with a possible D match to TRBD1 (6 bases). The CDR3 is made up of 14 amino acids. The germline V and J ends were trimmed by 4 bases and 0 bases, with 10 bases remaining between them. Germline V gives CDR1 MDHEN, CDR2 SYDVKM. In nucleotides, the CDR3 is TGTGCCAGCAGTTCCACAGGGACCTCCTACGAGCAGTACTTC. It is translated as CASSSTGTSYEQYF. The variable domain in full, with the rest retrieved from reference TRBV28 and TRBJ2-7, is DVKVTQSSRYLVKRTGEKVFLECVQDMDHENMFWYRQDPGLGLRLIYFSYDVKMKEKGDIPEGYSVSREKKERFSLILESASTNQTSMYLCASSSTGTSYEQYFGPGTRLTVT.

V gene TRBV7-9 combines with J gene TRBJ1-5; D call uncertain. V gave up 5 bases and J gave up 4 bases, with 9 bases separating them. CDR3 length equals 13 residues. The germline CDR1 and CDR2 sequences are SEHNR and FQNEAQ (reference sequence). The CDR3 spells CASSPEGNQPQHF. The CDR3 coding sequence is TGTGCCAGCAGCCCAGAGGGTAATCAGCCCCAGCATTTT. Supplemented by reference TRBV7-9 and TRBJ1-5, the full variable domain reads DTGVSQNPRHKITKRGQNVTFRCDPISEHNRLYWYRQTLGQGPEFLTYFQNEAQLEKSRLLSDRFSAERPKGSFSTLEIQRTEQGDSAMYLCASSPEGNQPQHFGDGTRLSIL.

In the case of this clone: Germline and junction disagree at one end, which may indicate a read error. The chain is built from TRBV7-7 and TRBJ2-7; no reliable D call. The CDR3 loop spans 10 amino acids. The V gene's germline CDR1 is SSHAT and CDR2 FNYEAQ (reference sequence). CDR3 sequence reads: CASSSDEQYF. CDR3 DNA sequence: TGTGCTAGCAGCTCCGACGAGCAGTACTTC.

The V gene is TRBV7-6, the J gene TRBJ2-5; 12 nucleotides line up with TRBD2. The CDR3 extends over 15 amino acids. Germline CDR1 and CDR2: SGHVS and FNYEAQ. The junction had 2 bases not matched to a gene; V was cut back by 4 bases and J by 2 bases. The CDR3 region is CASSSGTSGQETQYF. CDR3 nucleotide sequence: TGTGCCAGCAGCTCTGGGACTAGCGGGCAAGAGACCCAGTACTTC.

The chain employs TRBV7-2 and TRBJ2-7; TRBD2 matches 10 bases. The ends lost 3 bases at V and 2 bases at J; junction bases unmatched: 16. This CDR3 contains 19 residues. From germline, CDR1 is SGHTA and CDR2 FQGNSA. This CDR3 reads CASSFRTGTTSGYPYEQYF. CDR3 bases: TGTGCCAGCAGCTTCAGGACAGGGACGACTAGCGGGTACCCCTACGAGCAGTACTTC. The full variable domain, rest sourced from reference TRBV7-2 and TRBJ2-7, is GAGVSQSPSNKVTEKGKDVELRCDPISGHTALYWYRQSLGQGLEFLIYFQGNSAPDKSGLPSDRFSAERTGGSVSTLTIQRTQQEDSAVYLCASSFRTGTTSGYPYEQYFGPGTRLTVT.